The entry that follows covers one TCR beta chain sequence. Its target is not known. Looked up from germline, CDR1 is SEHNR and CDR2 is FQNEAQ (reference sequence). Germline trimming cut 5 bases from V and 4 bases from J; bases unmatched to any gene: 11. CDR3 length: 17 residues. The sample originates from a study of T cell repertoires in cytomegalovirus infection. Study information: Recently identified HLA-C-restricted CMV epitopes were used, and well-studied HLA-B-restricted CMV epitopes were used as well. Public TCR beta signatures were indicative of both CMV infection and a matching HLA type. Study observations and caveats: What dominated the ex vivo response were HLA-C-restricted CMV-specific TCR beta clonotypes. Summed frequency of shared TCR beta families picked out CMV carriers who also had the relevant HLA.

One entry per CDR3 protein results from TCRdb running MiXCR on the reads. This table has some 130,000 distinct CDR3 sequences, 32% appearing once. The V call is TRBV7-9, the J call TRBJ2-6, with TRBD1 matching over 7 bases. The clonotype was recovered from a human donor in good health (CMV status not recorded). Some clones in this sample may be carry-over from other donors' samples. Sequencing was performed on CD8+ T cells from cultured PBMCs, taken from culture after CMV antigen stimulation. The DNA for the CDR3 is TGTGCCAGCAGCCCGACTCTGCAGGGGGACGGGGCCAACGTCCTGACTTTC. This translates into CASSPTLQGDGANVLTF.